The 14 T cell receptor beta chains presented below share a single source sample, sequenced in a study of T cell changes during pregnancy in multiple sclerosis. Libraries were prepared by immunoSEQ multiplex PCR; TCRdb keeps only in-frame clonotypes and omits some of them. In the table there are tens of thousands of clones, 90% to 95% of which are singletons. The material was CD4+ T cells from peripheral blood mononuclear cells, obtained before pregnancy. The receptors stem from a female donor with multiple sclerosis, enrolled in a pregnancy study.

The rearrangement joins TRBV1 to TRBJ2-5; the listed D gene, TRBD2, was not tested against the DNA. TRBV1 is labeled a pseudogene. The CDR3 loop spans 13 amino acids. CDR3 nucleotide sequence: TGCACCAGCAGCCAAGTCCTTGAAGAGGCCCAGTACTTC. It specifies CTSSQVLEEAQYF.

The rearrangement links TRBV9 to TRBJ2-3; 7 bases agree with TRBD2. The CDR3 extends over 16 amino acids. V was pared by 4 bases and J by 2 bases, with 10 bases of the junction left unmatched. In germline, CDR1 is SGDLS, CDR2 YYNGEE. The CDR3 loop reads CASSLGLVGFTDTQYF. CDR3 nucleotide sequence: TGTGCCAGCAGCCTTGGACTAGTGGGTTTCACAGATACGCAGTATTTT.

This chain joins TRBV7-8 and TRBJ1-5; 7 nucleotides line up with TRBD1. The V gene's germline CDR1 is SGHVS and CDR2 FQNEAQ. V gave up 4 bases and J gave up 3 bases; unmatched junction bases: 3. CDR3 length: 14 amino acids. The CDR3 DNA is TGTGCCAGCAGCTCCGGGACAGACAATCAGCCCCAGCATTTT. Translation gives CASSSGTDNQPQHF. The complete variable domain, with remaining parts taken from reference TRBV7-8 and TRBJ1-5, reads GAGVSQSPRYKVAKRGQDVALRCDPISGHVSLFWYQQALGQGPEFLTYFQNEAQLDKSGLPSDRFFAERPEGSVSTLKIQRTQQEDSAVYLCASSSGTDNQPQHFGDGTRLSIL.

This clone was seen a single time. The rearrangement uses TRBV7-3 and TRBJ2-2; D is possibly TRBD1 (6 bases). Germline-derived CDR1 and CDR2 are SGHTA and FQGTGA. The V and J ends lost 5 bases and 4 bases respectively, with 8 bases between them. The CDR3 is 13 amino acids. The CDR3 DNA reads as TGTGCCAGCAGCCCAGGGGTCACCGGGGAGCTGTTTTTT. This sequence encodes CASSPGVTGELFF. The full variable domain, rest sourced from reference TRBV7-3 and TRBJ2-2, is GAGVSQTPSNKVTEKGKYVELRCDPISGHTALYWYRQSLGQGPEFLIYFQGTGAADDSGLPNDRFFAVRPEGSVSTLKIQRTERGDSAVYLCASSPGVTGELFFGEGSRLTVL.

This clone was counted only a few times. The V gene is TRBV19, the J gene TRBJ1-4; D is possibly TRBD1 (6 bases). Germline values: CDR1 LNHDA, CDR2 SQIVND (reference sequence). V lost 4 bases, J lost 4 bases, and 13 bases lay in between. The CDR3 has 15 residues. The CDR3 spells CASSTSTGSNEKLFF. In DNA, the CDR3 is TGTGCCAGTAGTACGTCGACAGGAAGTAATGAAAAACTGTTTTTT.

Here the CDR3 DNA reads TGTGCCAGCAGCTTGGCCCCTAACAGGGTATTCGAGCAGTACTTC. It encodes CASSLAPNRVFEQYF. The rearrangement joins TRBV5-5 to TRBJ2-7, with D tentatively TRBD1 (6 bases). The germline V gene has CDR1 SGHKS and CDR2 YYEKEE (reference sequence). V shed 0 bases and J shed 6 bases, with 16 bases lying between them. The CDR3 is 15 amino acids.

This chain connects TRBV30 to TRBJ1-1; maybe TRBD1 (5 bases). The CDR3 is 16 residues long. The V gene lost 0 bases and the J gene lost 0 bases, with 14 bases spanning the gap. Germline CDR1 is GTSNPN and CDR2 is SVGIG (reference sequence). The CDR3 nucleotides are TGTGCCTGGAGTGTACAGGTTGGAGGGGTGAACACTGAAGCTTTCTTT. Protein sequence: CAWSVQVGGVNTEAFF.

The rearrangement links TRBV5-1 to TRBJ2-1; the match to TRBD1 covers 7 bases. Trimming cost V 3 bases and J 1 base; bases outside gene matches: 4. This CDR3 region has 15 residues. Germline CDR1 is SGHRS and CDR2 is YFSETQ. This CDR3 is CASSSYRGSYNEQFF. The CDR3 DNA reads TGCGCCAGCAGCTCTTACAGGGGTTCCTACAATGAGCAGTTCTTC.

The rearrangement links TRBV6-1 to TRBJ1-6; D is perhaps TRBD1 (6 bases). The CDR3 loop spans 12 amino acids. V was pared by 7 bases and J by 8 bases, with 9 bases between. Per germline, CDR1 MNHNS and CDR2 SASEGT. The CDR3 sequence is CASNRADSPLHF. CDR3 DNA: TGTGCCAGCAACAGGGCTGATTCACCCCTCCACTTT.

The V and J genes are TRBV19 and TRBJ2-3, with D perhaps matching TRBD1 (5 bases). The V end lost 3 bases, the J end lost 6 bases, and 16 bases lay between the germline ends. CDR1 LNHDA and CDR2 SQIVND come from the germline V gene (reference sequence). CDR3 length: 15 amino acids. The CDR3 nucleotides read TGTGCCAGTAGTATTAATCAAGGGGCGGCGGATACGCAGTATTTT. It codes for CASSINQGAADTQYF.

The rearrangement joins TRBV11-3 to TRBJ2-5, with 9 bases matching TRBD1. Germline values: CDR1 SGHNT, CDR2 YENEEA. The CDR3 loop spans 14 amino acids. With 3 bases clipped from V and 4 bases from J, the junction kept 3 bases outside the gene matches. In DNA form, the CDR3 reads TGTGCCAGCAGCTTTGGACAGGGGAGAGAGACCCAGTACTTC. Translation gives CASSFGQGRETQYF.

This sequence joins TRBV6-1 and TRBJ2-1, with D perhaps TRBD2 (5 bases). Germline lookup yields CDR1 MNHNS and CDR2 SASEGT. The CDR3 totals 16 residues. V lost 2 bases to trimming and J lost 3 bases, with 14 bases between them. CDR3 sequence reads: CASSEHRSGYYNEQFF. CDR3 DNA sequence: TGTGCCAGCAGTGAACACCGCAGCGGATACTACAATGAGCAGTTCTTC.

The genes are TRBV5-1 and TRBJ1-5, with D uncertain. Deletions cut 4 bases from V and 1 base from J, with 12 bases between. CDR1 and CDR2 (germline): SGHRS, YFSETQ. This CDR3 is 15 amino acids long. The CDR3 DNA follows: TGCGCCAGCAGCCCAGACTCGGGGAGCAATCAGCCCCAGCATTTT. Translation gives CASSPDSGSNQPQHF. Drawing the rest from reference TRBV5-1 and TRBJ1-5, the complete variable domain is KAGVTQTPRYLIKTRGQQVTLSCSPISGHRSVSWYQQTPGQGLQFLFEYFSETQRNKGNFPGRFSGRQFSNSRSEMNVSTLELGDSALYLCASSPDSGSNQPQHFGDGTRLSIL.

The chain has TRBV10-3 and TRBJ2-1; TRBD2 matches at 9 bases. This CDR3 is 18 amino acids long. The V gene end was trimmed by 3 bases and the J gene end by 4 bases; junction bases not matched to a gene: 13. Looked up from germline, CDR1 is ENHRY and CDR2 is SYGVKD. The CDR3 loop reads CAISEVGAGGRKYNEQFF. The CDR3 nucleotides read TGTGCCATCAGTGAAGTAGGGGCGGGAGGGCGAAAATACAATGAGCAGTTCTTC.